This T cell receptor (beta chain) was observed in a study of blood T cell repertoires in COVID-19. Whole-study context: From T cells, B-cell-depleted T cells, or PBMCs came the material, which was cDNA or gDNA.

V was trimmed by 3 bases and J by 1 base, leaving 12 bases between them. Germline V gene lookup returns CDR1 SGHAT and CDR2 FQDESV (reference sequence). The CDR3 totals 15 residues. The table came from immunoSEQ multiplex PCR; TCRdb's copy has only in-frame clones and leaves some out. The repertoire has about 150,000 clones, approximately 88% of them found once; the top ten carry over 2%. The chain links TRBV11-1 to TRBJ1-1, with TRBD1 as a possible D gene (6 bases). The receptor was isolated from a man in his 70s with acute or convalescent COVID-19. The sequenced sample consisted of peripheral blood. As DNA, the CDR3 is TGTGCCAGCAGCTTTATTGGCAGGGGGAACACTGAAGCTTTCTTT. Protein product: CASSFIGRGNTEAFF.